The rows below give T cell receptor beta chains drawn from one sample of a study of shared clonotypes between healthy human individuals. Assay: immunoSEQ multiplex PCR; the TCRdb copy retains only in-frame clones and omits some. The sample lists approximately 740,000 clones, over 90% occurring once. The sequenced sample consisted of naive CD8+ T cells sorted from blood. The receptors were sampled from a man aged 25 to 45 in good health. Both conserved end residues are part of each CDR3. The D gene is left open where the match is weak. For some rows the clone size is stated as once, few or many, or as a class when expanded; others skip it.

clone size: NA; V gene: TRBV6-5; D gene: TRBD2; J gene: TRBJ2-7; CDR3 DNA: TGTGCCAGCAGTTACACGACTAGCGGGAGAGGCTACGAGCAGTACTTC; CDR3 protein: CASSYTTSGRGYEQYF
clone size: few; V gene: TRBV28; D gene: NA; J gene: TRBJ2-7; CDR3 DNA: TGTGCCAGCAGTTTATCGGGGGGCGAGTCTTACGAGCAGTACTTC; CDR3 protein: CASSLSGGESYEQYF
clone size: once; V gene: TRBV2; D gene: NA; J gene: TRBJ2-7; CDR3 DNA: TGTGCCAGCAGTGCTTCCGGCGGGCACAGCTCCTACGAGCAGTACTTC; CDR3 protein: CASSASGGHSSYEQYF
clone size: NA; V gene: TRBV7-9; D gene: NA; J gene: TRBJ2-5; CDR3 DNA: TGTGCCAGCAGCTTAGCGAGGAGAGAGACCCAGTACTTC; CDR3 protein: CASSLARRETQYF
clone size: NA; V gene: TRBV6-5; D gene: NA; J gene: TRBJ2-3; CDR3 DNA: TGTGCCAGCACCCCGACCGTGAACACAGATACGCAGTATTTT; CDR3 protein: CASTPTVNTDTQYF
clone size: NA; V gene: TRBV5-8; D gene: NA; J gene: TRBJ2-1; CDR3 DNA: TGTGCCAGCAGCCTGGGCGTCTTGCTAACCGGAGGAGATGAGCAGTTCTTC; CDR3 protein: CASSLGVLLTGGDEQFF
clone size: NA; V gene: TRBV27; D gene: TRBD2; J gene: TRBJ2-7; CDR3 DNA: TGTGCCAGCAGTTTAGGCGGGAGTCTAAACGAGCAGTACTTC; CDR3 protein: CASSLGGSLNEQYF
clone size: NA; V gene: TRBV11-2; D gene: NA; J gene: TRBJ2-7; CDR3 DNA: TGTGCCAGCAGTCACGATGCCTACGAGCAGTACTTC; CDR3 protein: CASSHDAYEQYF
clone size: NA; V gene: TRBV7-9; D gene: TRBD2; J gene: TRBJ2-1; CDR3 DNA: TGTGCCAGCAGCTTAGCCATAGCGGGAGGAGGCAATGAGCAGTTCTTC; CDR3 protein: CASSLAIAGGGNEQFF
clone size: NA; V gene: TRBV10-2; D gene: NA; J gene: TRBJ2-7; CDR3 DNA: TGCGCCAGCAGGGACGGATACGAGCAGTACTTC; CDR3 protein: CASRDGYEQYF
clone size: NA; V gene: TRBV14; D gene: NA; J gene: TRBJ2-7; CDR3 DNA: TGTGCCAGCAGCCAGGGCCCTCCAGTTTACGAGCAGTACTTC; CDR3 protein: CASSQGPPVYEQYF
clone size: NA; V gene: TRBV27; D gene: TRBD1; J gene: TRBJ2-1; CDR3 DNA: TGTGCCAGCAGTACCCGGGACAGGGGCTACAATGAGCAGTTCTTC; CDR3 protein: CASSTRDRGYNEQFF
clone size: NA; V gene: TRBV7-8; D gene: TRBD2; J gene: TRBJ2-2; CDR3 DNA: TGTGCCAGCGGGGGGGTGGGGCCACGGGGAGACACCGGGGAGCTGTTTTTT; CDR3 protein: CASGGVGPRGDTGELFF
clone size: NA; V gene: TRBV19; D gene: NA; J gene: TRBJ1-1; CDR3 DNA: TGTGCCAGTAGTGGATTGTGGGGGGCGGACACTGAAGCTTTCTTT; CDR3 protein: CASSGLWGADTEAFF
clone size: NA; V gene: TRBV9; D gene: NA; J gene: TRBJ2-2; CDR3 DNA: TGTGCCAGCAGCGTAGCTTGGGACACCGGGGAGCTGTTTTTT; CDR3 protein: CASSVAWDTGELFF